Presented here are 14 T cell receptor beta chains from one specimen sequenced in a study of beta chain features in type 1 diabetes. What was sequenced were expressed TCRB transcripts, since all of the isolated RNA had been reverse transcribed. This table comes from immunoSEQ multiplex PCR, and its TCRdb copy is limited to in-frame clones, with some not included. The sample has about 150,000 clones, over 8.5% seen once. The sequenced material came from central memory CD4+ T cells from blood. These receptors all stem from a man between 18 and 35 years old in good health.

This chain connects TRBV9 to TRBJ2-5; no reliable D call. Trimming removed 0 bases from V and 6 bases from J, with 15 bases in between. Germline loops: CDR1 SGDLS, CDR2 YYNGEE. CDR3 length: 15 residues. The DNA for the CDR3 is TGTGCCAGCAGCGTAGCTACGGCCTCTGGCCAGACCCAGTACTTC. Translation gives CASSVATASGQTQYF. Full variable domain (missing parts from reference TRBV9 and TRBJ2-5): DSGVTQTPKHLITATGQRVTLRCSPRSGDLSVYWYQQSLDQGLQFLIQYYNGEERAKGNILERFSAQQFPDLHSELNLSSLELGDSALYFCASSVATASGQTQYFGPGTRLLVL.

The chain has TRBV28 and TRBJ2-7; either TRBD1 or TRBD2 may supply D (6 bases each). Trimming cost V 6 bases and J 3 bases, with 15 bases left between them. The CDR3 runs 14 residues. CDR1 and CDR2 (germline): MDHEN, SYDVKM. The CDR3 is CASRATGAFYEQYF. As DNA, the CDR3 is TGTGCCAGCAGGGCGACGGGGGCCTTCTACGAGCAGTACTTC.

J is TRBJ2-2 and V is TRBV15, with D unclear. Germline loops: CDR1 LNHNV, CDR2 YYDKDF (reference sequence). The CDR3 spans 13 residues. Trimming took 4 bases from V and 6 from J, leaving 9 bases between them. CDR3 sequence: CATSMVTPGELFF. CDR3 nucleotide sequence: TGTGCCACCAGCATGGTCACCCCCGGGGAGCTGTTTTTT. Filled out from reference TRBV15 and TRBJ2-2, the complete variable domain reads DAMVIQNPRYQVTQFGKPVTLSCSQTLNHNVMYWYQQKSSQAPKLLFHYYDKDFNNEADTPDNFQSRRPNTSFCFLDIRSPGLGDTAMYLCATSMVTPGELFFGEGSRLTVL.

This clone appeared a few times. V is TRBV9 and J is TRBJ2-7; 7 nucleotides line up with TRBD2. V lost 2 bases, J lost 6 bases, and 8 bases stayed unmatched. The CDR3 totals 14 residues. CDR1 SGDLS and CDR2 YYNGEE come from the germline V gene. CDR3 nucleotide sequence: TGTGCCAGCAGCGTCCTAGCGGCCTCCCTCGAGCAGTACTTC. It specifies CASSVLAASLEQYF. Looking up the rest from reference TRBV9 and TRBJ2-7 gives the full variable domain: DSGVTQTPKHLITATGQRVTLRCSPRSGDLSVYWYQQSLDQGLQFLIQYYNGEERAKGNILERFSAQQFPDLHSELNLSSLELGDSALYFCASSVLAASLEQYFGPGTRLTVT.

This clone is labeled as medium-sized. The chain has TRBV6-4 and TRBJ1-2; D unresolved. Germline values: CDR1 MRHNA, CDR2 SNTAGT. With 4 bases removed from V and 7 bases from J, the gap between germline ends came to 13 bases. The CDR3 contains 13 residues. The CDR3 is CASSATTMGGYTF. The CDR3 DNA sequence: TGTGCCAGCAGTGCCACAACGATGGGTGGCTACACCTTC.

The genes are TRBV4-2 and TRBJ2-7; TRBD2 agrees at 9 bases. CDR1 and CDR2 from the germline V gene are LGHNA and YNFKEQ. The CDR3 consists of 16 residues. V lost 0 bases and J lost 4; bases outside the gene matches: 7. The CDR3 DNA is TGTGCCAGCAGCCAAGATTCACTAGCGGGCATTTACGAGCAGTACTTC. It translates to CASSQDSLAGIYEQYF.

V and J are TRBV4-2 and TRBJ2-3, with 9 bases fitting TRBD2. Germline-derived CDR1 and CDR2 are LGHNA and YNFKEQ. There are 16 residues in the CDR3. V shed 0 bases and J 4 bases; nucleotides not matched to a gene: 5. Here the CDR3 reads CASSQDSGSGADTQYF. As DNA, the CDR3 is TGTGCCAGCAGCCAAGATAGCGGGAGCGGTGCAGATACGCAGTATTTT.

This clone was seen a few times. The chain employs TRBV11-2 and TRBJ2-1; weak D call: TRBD1 (5 bases). Between the trimmed V and J ends, which lost 2 bases and 5 bases, there was a span of 13 bases. The CDR3 consists of 15 residues. Germline lookup yields CDR1 SGHAT and CDR2 FQNNGV. The CDR3 DNA follows: TGTGCCAGCAGCTTAAGAGACAGACGAAACAATGAGCAGTTCTTC. This gives the protein CASSLRDRRNNEQFF. Supplemented by reference TRBV11-2 and TRBJ2-1, the full variable domain reads EAGVAQSPRYKIIEKRQSVAFWCNPISGHATLYWYQQILGQGPKLLIQFQNNGVVDDSQLPKDRFSAERLKGVDSTLKIQPAKLEDSAVYLCASSLRDRRNNEQFFGPGTRLTVL.

The chain links TRBV5-1 to TRBJ2-6; D gene ambiguous. Trimming shortened V by 3 bases and J by 4 bases, and 2 bases separated the two germline ends. The CDR3 loop spans 12 amino acids. Germline CDR1 and CDR2: SGHRS and YFSETQ. Written as DNA, the CDR3 is TGCGCCAGCAGCTACGGGGCCAACGTCCTGACTTTC. Residues: CASSYGANVLTF.

This clone showed up just a few times. This chain uses TRBV11-2 with TRBJ2-3; a weak D match, TRBD1 (6 bases). The V and J ends lost 4 bases and 7 bases respectively, with 9 bases between them. CDR3 size: 12 residues. CDR1 and CDR2 from the germline V gene are SGHAT and FQNNGV. The CDR3 nucleotides read TGTGCCAGCAGCTCAGGGGCAAATACGCAGTATTTT. Residues: CASSSGANTQYF.

The V call is TRBV18, the J call TRBJ2-7; D is uncertain. V was cut by 2 bases and J by 4 bases, with 6 bases left in between. Germline V lookup: CDR1 KGHSH, CDR2 LQKENI. The CDR3 is made up of 12 amino acids. CDR3: CASSPTTYEQYF. The CDR3 DNA sequence: TGTGCCAGCTCACCAACGACGTACGAGCAGTACTTC.

The V gene is TRBV7-2, the J gene TRBJ2-1, with D perhaps given as TRBD1 or TRBD2 (5 bases each). Trimming took 3 bases from V and 1 from J, leaving 10 bases between them. The CDR3 runs to 15 residues. Germline CDR1 and CDR2: SGHTA and FQGNSA. The DNA for the CDR3 is TGTGCCAGCAGCTTGGCGAGGGGATCCTACAATGAGCAGTTCTTC. This translates into CASSLARGSYNEQFF.

A few counts support this clone. V and J are TRBV6-6 and TRBJ2-5; D unresolved. CDR1 MNHNY and CDR2 SVGAGI come from the germline V gene (reference sequence). This CDR3 is built from 16 residues. V shed 0 bases and J shed 5 bases, with 16 bases lying between them. The CDR3 nucleotides read TGTGCCAGCAGTTACTCGAGAGTGGTGGTACGGGAGACCCAGTACTTC. Protein: CASSYSRVVVRETQYF.

This clone was counted many times. The genes are TRBV25-1 and TRBJ1-1; the D gene is possibly TRBD1 (5 bases). Germline CDR1 is MGHDK and CDR2 is SYGVNS. This CDR3 has 14 residues. Trimming removed 2 bases at V and 4 bases at J, with 11 bases between. The CDR3: CASSEGSGITEAFF. In DNA, the CDR3 is TGTGCCAGCAGTGAAGGGTCAGGGATCACTGAAGCTTTCTTT.